Listed here are 12 T cell receptor beta chains from one sample, sequenced in a study of human T cells and chemical hapten exposure. Each CDR3 protein gets one entry after TCRdb re-called the 5' RACE reads with MiXCR. This sample yields about 140,000 distinct CDR3 sequences, of which roughly 4.1% are seen a single time; over 1.1% belongs to the top ten. RNA extraction used unfractionated whole blood as the source of total RNA. The receptor source for this set is a female donor in good health.

This clonotype was counted at least ten times. The chain has TRBV20-1 and TRBJ1-1; a weak D match, TRBD1 (5 bases). This CDR3 contains 14 residues. Germline CDR1 and CDR2: DFQATT and SNEGSKA (reference sequence). V lost 2 bases and J 11 bases, leaving 21 bases between the germline ends. The CDR3 reads CSARSAGGEAPAFF. The DNA of the CDR3 is TGCAGTGCTAGATCCGCCGGGGGAGAAGCGCCGGCTTTCTTT.

As for this clonotype: A read error may be the cause here, since a much bigger clone is one base away. As DNA, the CDR3 is TGCGCCAGCAGCCAAGAATTATTCAAAGAGACCCAGTACTTC. Encoded protein: CASSQELFKETQYF. This chain links TRBV4-3 with TRBJ2-5; D not certain. Per the germline V gene, CDR1 is LGHNA and CDR2 is YSLEER. Trimming removed 0 bases from V and 3 bases from J, with 8 bases in between. The CDR3 runs to 14 residues.

This clonotype appeared many times. The rearrangement joins TRBV28 to TRBJ2-3; a possible D gene is TRBD1 (6 bases). The CDR3 runs 15 residues. The V and J ends lost 8 bases and 2 bases respectively, with 17 bases between them. Germline V gene lookup returns CDR1 MDHEN and CDR2 SYDVKM. CDR3 sequence: CASFPPGVITDTQYF. The CDR3 DNA sequence: TGTGCCAGCTTCCCCCCAGGGGTAATCACAGATACGCAGTATTTT.

The J gene is TRBJ2-1, the V gene TRBV5-1, with D maybe TRBD2 (6 bases). Germline CDR1 reads SGHRS; CDR2 reads YFSETQ. Trimming shortened V by 5 bases and J by 4 bases, and 13 bases separated the two germline ends. The CDR3 totals 14 residues. This CDR3 is CASSPPGLYNEQFF. In DNA form, the CDR3 reads TGCGCCAGCAGTCCCCCGGGACTTTACAATGAGCAGTTCTTC.

This clonotype has ten or more counts. V gene TRBV10-3 combines with J gene TRBJ1-4; a weak D match, TRBD1 (5 bases). The CDR3 contains 14 residues. Trimming removed 6 bases at V and 8 bases at J, with 16 bases between. CDR1 and CDR2 (germline): ENHRY, SYGVKD. In DNA, the CDR3 is TGTGCCATCAGCAGAGGAGGGGTAGAGGAAAAACTGTTTTTT. As protein: CAISRGGVEEKLFF.

On this clonotype itself: Possible read error: a much larger clone is one base away. The rearrangement uses TRBV27 and TRBJ1-2; 7 nucleotides match TRBD1. The CDR3 loop spans 13 amino acids. With 5 bases clipped from V and 10 bases from J, the junction kept 10 bases outside the gene matches. Germline V CDR1 and CDR2: MNHEY, SMNVEV (reference sequence). CDR3 sequence reads: CASSSLRQGHYTF. The DNA for the CDR3 is TGTGCCAGCAGTAGTCTTCGACAGGGCCACTACACCTTC.

This clonotype was recorded at least ten times. The CDR3 reads CASGLESSGYTF. DNA of the CDR3: TGTGCTAGTGGTTTGGAATCCAGCGGCTACACCTTC. This rearrangement joins TRBV12-5 to TRBJ1-2; no definite D call. Looked up from germline, CDR1 is LGHNT and CDR2 is FRNRAP. Trimming took off 1 base at V and 8 bases at J, with 8 bases between the two ends. CDR3 length: 12 amino acids.

This clonotype was picked up many times. The J gene is TRBJ2-7, the V gene TRBV4-2; 10 nucleotides match TRBD2. With V trimmed by 5 bases and J by 0 bases, 10 bases remained unmatched. The CDR3 has 17 amino acids. The germline CDR1 and CDR2 sequences are LGHNA and YNFKEQ. The CDR3 sequence is CASSARLLAGSSYEQYF. The CDR3 DNA sequence: TGTGCCAGCAGCGCCCGATTACTAGCGGGGAGCTCCTACGAGCAGTACTTC.

This clonotype was detected ten times or more. The genes are TRBV20-1 and TRBJ2-5; 9 nucleotides align to TRBD2. Trimming cost V 0 bases and J 5 bases; bases outside gene matches: 7. The CDR3 totals 15 residues. The germline gives CDR1 DFQATT, CDR2 SNEGSKA (reference sequence). The CDR3 reads CSARDPSRGGETQYF. In nucleotides, the CDR3 is TGCAGTGCTAGAGATCCCTCGCGGGGGGGGGAGACCCAGTACTTC.

This clonotype was detected ten times or more. The gene calls are TRBV5-5 and TRBJ2-7; D perhaps matches TRBD2 (5 bases). This CDR3 comprises 14 residues. The germline V and J ends were trimmed by 3 bases and 2 bases, with 12 bases remaining between them. Germline CDR1 is SGHKS and CDR2 is YYEKEE (reference sequence). The CDR3 sequence: CASSSTEGPYEQYF. The CDR3 coding sequence is TGTGCCAGCAGCTCCACAGAGGGTCCCTACGAGCAGTACTTC. The full variable domain, with the rest looked up from reference TRBV5-5 and TRBJ2-7, is DAGVTQSPTHLIKTRGQQVTLRCSPISGHKSVSWYQQVLGQGPQFIFQYYEKEERGRGNFPDRFSARQFPNYSSELNVNALLLGDSALYLCASSSTEGPYEQYFGPGTRLTVT.

CDR3 DNA: TGTGCCAGCAGTGTGACAATTTACGAGCAGTACTTC. This gives the protein CASSVTIYEQYF. The chain carries TRBV2 and TRBJ2-7; D uncertain. Germline lookup yields CDR1 SNHLY and CDR2 FYNNEI. This CDR3 is 12 amino acids long. Trimming removed 4 bases from V and 4 bases from J, with 8 bases in between.

This clonotype was picked up a small number of times. The chain recombines TRBV9 with TRBJ2-6, with D hard to call. The ends were cut back, 0 bases at V and 2 bases at J, with 12 bases in the middle. This CDR3 has 17 residues. Germline lookup yields CDR1 SGDLS and CDR2 YYNGEE. CDR3 sequence (DNA): TGTGCCAGCAGCGTAGTAAAGGGATCAGCTGGGGCCAACGTCCTGACTTTC. This translates into CASSVVKGSAGANVLTF.